This TCR beta chain is from a study of CD8+ T cells in alopecia areata. About the research overall: Once tofacitinib had been taken for 6 to 18 months, 6 months off drug followed.

General study points: Tissue-resident alphabeta T cells belonging to normal skin likewise get sequenced within scalp specimens.

Lesional scalp tissue (obtained by punch biopsy) and peripheral blood were collected from alopecia areata patients. Cell sorting on a FACSAria was used to separate CD4+ and CD8+ T cells from the PBMCs. CDR1 is SGHDN, CDR2 FVKESK, per germline. Trimming removed 2 bases at V and 8 bases at J, with 15 bases between. The CDR3 spans 15 residues. A few counts support this clone. Its antigen is undetermined. RNA extraction and reverse transcription yielded cDNA as sequencing template. Profiled with immunoSEQ multiplex PCR; TCRdb holds only in-frame clones, not every one. The table records over 110,000 clones, approximately 51% of them present only once.

V gene TRBV14 combines with J gene TRBJ1-4; D ambiguous. The clonotype comes from a human donor with alopecia areata. Sequencing used CD4+ T cells sorted from blood, obtained at week 0. The CDR3 sequence is CASSQSIGVGEKLFF. The CDR3 nucleotides read TGTGCCAGCAGCCAATCCATTGGCGTCGGGGAAAAACTGTTTTTT.